The 22 T cell receptor beta chains reported below all come from one sample, sequenced in a study of beta chain features in type 1 diabetes. Their target antigens are unknown. Regarding the study as a whole: Type 1 diabetes patients showed a moderate but significant shortening of TCRB CDR3s in all four CD4+ subsets.

Investigators reverse transcribed all isolated RNA, so they sequenced expressed TCRB transcripts. Sequencing used immunoSEQ multiplex PCR; TCRdb keeps in-frame clones, though not all of them. Altogether more than 300,000 clones are present, 9.5% to 10% being singletons, with the ten largest covering about 0.6%. The sample consisted of central memory CD4+ T cells from blood. These receptors were taken from a man aged 25 to 40 with type 1 diabetes.

The sample holds a few counts of this clone. This chain joins TRBV7-8 and TRBJ2-3; 8 bases fit TRBD2. Germline lookup yields CDR1 SGHVS and CDR2 FQNEAQ. V was clipped by 5 bases and J by 6 bases; unmatched bases: 13. The CDR3 spans 16 residues. As DNA, the CDR3 is TGTGCCAGCAGCCCCCTCCAGCGGGAGCCCCCCGATACGCAGTATTTT. Its translation: CASSPLQREPPDTQYF. Complete variable domain (other parts from reference TRBV7-8 and TRBJ2-3): GAGVSQSPRYKVAKRGQDVALRCDPISGHVSLFWYQQALGQGPEFLTYFQNEAQLDKSGLPSDRFFAERPEGSVSTLKIQRTQQEDSAVYLCASSPLQREPPDTQYFGPGTRLTVL.

V and J are TRBV27 and TRBJ2-5, with D possibly TRBD2 on 5 matching bases. V was pared by 0 bases and J by 10 bases, with 9 bases between. CDR3 length: 12 amino acids. CDR1 and CDR2 from the germline V gene are MNHEY and SMNVEV (reference sequence). The CDR3 loop is CASSLSGGGQYF. CDR3 sequence (DNA): TGTGCCAGCAGTTTATCAGGTGGAGGCCAGTACTTC.

The V call is TRBV4-2, the J call TRBJ2-5, with 9 bases aligning to TRBD2. The CDR3 contains 18 residues. CDR1 is LGHNA, CDR2 YNFKEQ, per germline. V trimming: 1 base; J trimming: 2 bases; junction bases outside the gene matches: 11. The CDR3 DNA is TGTGCCAGCAGCCAAGTCTCCTGGGCTAGCGGGAAACAAGAGACCCAGTACTTC. This translates into CASSQVSWASGKQETQYF.

This chain joins TRBV7-9 and TRBJ2-1; no reliable D call. V was cut by 2 bases and J by 5 bases, with 7 bases left in between. Germline V gene data show CDR1 as SEHNR and CDR2 as FQNEAQ (reference sequence). CDR3 length: 13 amino acids. For the CDR3, the DNA is TGTGCCAGCAGCTTACCGGTCCACAATGAGCAGTTCTTC. As protein: CASSLPVHNEQFF.

This clone was seen only a few times. V usage is TRBV11-2 and J usage is TRBJ2-5; D gene ambiguous. The CDR3 covers 13 residues. The V gene lost 3 bases and the J gene lost 4 bases, with 9 bases spanning the gap. Germline lookup yields CDR1 SGHAT and CDR2 FQNNGV. The CDR3 here is CASSFNPRETQYF. The CDR3 coding sequence is TGTGCCAGCAGCTTTAACCCTAGAGAGACCCAGTACTTC.

This clone came up a few times. The V and J genes are TRBV19 and TRBJ2-6; D not resolved. The V gene's germline CDR1 is LNHDA and CDR2 SQIVND (reference sequence). The V gene lost 6 bases and the J gene lost 1 base, with 13 bases spanning the gap. The CDR3 spans 16 residues. CDR3 in amino acids: CASRSISSSGANVLTF. The CDR3 DNA reads as TGTGCCAGTAGATCAATCAGTTCTTCTGGGGCCAACGTCCTGACTTTC.

V usage is TRBV10-3 and J usage is TRBJ1-1, with 8 bases matching TRBD1. This CDR3 comprises 16 residues. With 11 bases clipped from V and 1 base from J, the junction kept 15 bases outside the gene matches. Germline V gene data show CDR1 as ENHRY and CDR2 as SYGVKD. CDR3 sequence (DNA): TGTGCCGTTGCTTCGGGGCGGACAGGGACGAACACTGAAGCTTTCTTT. Its translation is CAVASGRTGTNTEAFF.

This clone was seen at least ten times. The CDR3 loop is CASSKGLGQPQHF. Written as DNA, the CDR3 is TGTGCCAGCAGTAAGGGCCTAGGACAGCCCCAGCATTTT. This rearrangement joins TRBV28 to TRBJ1-5, with D uncertain. Germline CDR1 MDHEN, CDR2 SYDVKM. The V end was cut by 5 bases, the J end by 7 bases, with 12 bases between. CDR3 length: 13 amino acids.

The table lists this clone with a few counts. The chain employs TRBV28 and TRBJ2-1, with TRBD2 identical over 8 bases. Germline V lookup: CDR1 MDHEN, CDR2 SYDVKM. The CDR3 runs 15 residues. V dropped 7 bases and J dropped 8; count of bases not matched to a gene: 13. The CDR3 DNA reads as TGTGCCAGCACCCGAAGCGGGGGAAGTCGACATGAGCAGTTCTTC. Its protein product is CASTRSGGSRHEQFF.

The V call is TRBV7-8, the J call TRBJ2-7; 7 nucleotides agree with TRBD1. The CDR3 sequence is 14 residues long. Losses at the gene ends were 2 bases for V and 3 bases for J; bases not matched to a gene: 4. Looked up from germline, CDR1 is SGHVS and CDR2 is FQNEAQ. The CDR3 DNA reads as TGTGCCAGCAGCTTACGAGGGACAGACTACGAGCAGTACTTC. Translating gives CASSLRGTDYEQYF.

The V call is TRBV5-6, the J call TRBJ1-5; 8 bases are shared with TRBD1. The CDR3 is made up of 13 amino acids. The germline V gene encodes CDR1 SGHDT and CDR2 YYEEEE. V was pared by 5 bases and J by 8 bases, with 6 bases of the junction left unmatched. CDR3 protein: CASSTDRAEPQHF. The CDR3 coding sequence is TGTGCCAGCAGTACGGACAGGGCCGAGCCCCAGCATTTT.

The V and J genes are TRBV5-1 and TRBJ1-3; the match to TRBD1 covers 7 bases. CDR3 size: 12 residues. With 3 bases clipped from V and 12 bases from J, the junction kept 6 bases outside the gene matches. The V gene's germline CDR1 is SGHRS and CDR2 YFSETQ. CDR3 residues: CASSSQGVDIYF. For the CDR3, the DNA is TGCGCCAGCAGCTCCCAGGGGGTTGACATATATTTT.

The chain has TRBV2 and TRBJ1-2; 9 bases map to TRBD1. Germline-derived CDR1 and CDR2 are SNHLY and FYNNEI. Trimming at V came to 5 bases and at J to 5 bases, leaving 12 bases not matched to a gene. The CDR3 contains 16 residues. The CDR3 sequence: CASSTGNPGQGYGYTF. CDR3 DNA: TGTGCCAGCAGTACCGGGAATCCGGGACAGGGTTATGGCTACACCTTC.

The sample holds a few counts of this clone. The genes are TRBV12-5 and TRBJ2-1; no firm D call. The CDR3 has 13 amino acids. Trimming removed 4 bases from V and 8 bases from J, with 12 bases in between. Germline loops: CDR1 LGHNT, CDR2 FRNRAP. In nucleotides, the CDR3 is TGTGCTAGTGGTTCACCCATTACCGATGAGCAGTTCTTC. Translated, it gives CASGSPITDEQFF. Based on the CDR3 plus reference TRBV12-5 and TRBJ2-1, the full variable domain is DARVTQTPRHKVTEMGQEVTMRCQPILGHNTVFWYRQTMMQGLELLAYFRNRAPLDDSGMPKDRFSAEMPDATLATLKIQPSEPRDSAVYFCASGSPITDEQFFGPGTRLTVL.

This clone has a handful of counts. This CDR3 is CASSLVLVTYQYF. The CDR3 region has the DNA TGTGCCAGCAGCTTAGTCCTGGTTACATACCAGTACTTC. The rearrangement uses TRBV7-9 and TRBJ2-5; D ambiguous. The CDR3 is made up of 13 amino acids. Trimming left V 1 base short and J 10 bases short, with 13 bases between. Germline lookup yields CDR1 SEHNR and CDR2 FQNEAQ (reference sequence). Variable domain in full (rest from reference TRBV7-9 and TRBJ2-5): DTGVSQNPRHKITKRGQNVTFRCDPISEHNRLYWYRQTLGQGPEFLTYFQNEAQLEKSRLLSDRFSAERPKGSFSTLEIQRTEQGDSAMYLCASSLVLVTYQYFGPGTRLLVL.

V and J are TRBV9 and TRBJ1-4; TRBD1 might be the D (5 bases). CDR1 SGDLS and CDR2 YYNGEE come from the germline V gene. This CDR3 comprises 13 residues. Deletions cut 0 bases from V and 8 bases from J, with 8 bases between. The CDR3 protein is CASSVGAGEKLFF. The CDR3 DNA reads TGTGCCAGCAGCGTAGGGGCAGGGGAAAAACTGTTTTTT.

This clone has more than one count but fewer than ten. The chain has TRBV30 and TRBJ2-5; tentatively, D is TRBD1 (6 bases). The CDR3 has 13 amino acids. Trimming stripped 8 bases from V and 0 bases from J, with 13 bases between. Per the germline V gene, CDR1 is GTSNPN and CDR2 is SVGIG (reference sequence). DNA for the CDR3: TGTGCCCTGACCGGACAGAACCAAGAGACCCAGTACTTC. Translated, it gives CALTGQNQETQYF.

The sample holds a few counts of this clone. In the same sample, other DNA sequences code for this CDR3. V and J are TRBV29-1 and TRBJ2-7; tentatively, D is TRBD1 (6 bases). This CDR3 spans 12 amino acids. Trimming shortened V by 4 bases and J by 1 base, and 8 bases separated the two germline ends. Germline V gene sequence: CDR1 SQVTM, CDR2 ANQGSEA. The CDR3 sequence: CSVGGQSYEQYF. The CDR3 DNA reads as TGCAGCGTTGGGGGACAATCCTACGAGCAGTACTTC.

The chain combines TRBV4-3 with TRBJ2-1; TRBD2 aligns across 12 bases. V was clipped by 3 bases and J by 2 bases; unmatched bases: 5. CDR3 size: 17 residues. Germline lookup yields CDR1 LGHNA and CDR2 YSLEER. The CDR3 nucleotides are TGCGCCAGCAGCCACGGACTAGCGGGGTATGCCTACAATGAGCAGTTCTTC. It translates to CASSHGLAGYAYNEQFF.

This clone came up many times. This chain joins TRBV10-3 and TRBJ2-3, with TRBD2 identical over 11 bases. Per the germline V gene, CDR1 is ENHRY and CDR2 is SYGVKD. The CDR3 extends over 17 amino acids. The V segment lost 8 bases and the J segment 2 bases; nucleotides outside the gene matches: 12. This CDR3 is CAIGLTSGVRTTDTQYF. The CDR3 region has the DNA TGTGCCATCGGGCTGACTAGCGGGGTAAGAACCACAGATACGCAGTATTTT.

This clone has more than one count but fewer than ten. This sequence joins TRBV30 and TRBJ2-1, with 7 nucleotides matching TRBD2. This CDR3 is 15 amino acids long. The V and J ends lost 3 bases and 5 bases, in that order; junction bases with no gene match: 10. Germline V gene data show CDR1 as GTSNPN and CDR2 as SVGIG (reference sequence). The CDR3 coding sequence is TGTGCCTGGAGAAGTCCGCGCGGGACTAACAATGAGCAGTTCTTC. This encodes CAWRSPRGTNNEQFF.

The DNA of the CDR3 is TGTGCCAGCAGCCCGGGACAGGGTTATGAGCAGTTCTTC. Its protein product is CASSPGQGYEQFF. V usage is TRBV7-2 and J usage is TRBJ2-1; 9 nucleotides agree with TRBD1. The CDR3 is 13 amino acids. With V trimmed by 5 bases and J by 8 bases, 4 bases remained unmatched. Germline V lookup: CDR1 SGHTA, CDR2 FQGNSA. Together with reference TRBV7-2 and TRBJ2-1, the CDR3 gives the full variable domain: GAGVSQSPSNKVTEKGKDVELRCDPISGHTALYWYRQSLGQGLEFLIYFQGNSAPDKSGLPSDRFSAERTGGSVSTLTIQRTQQEDSAVYLCASSPGQGYEQFFGPGTRLTVL.